These 18 T cell receptor beta chains came from one sample sequenced in a study of blood T cell repertoires in COVID-19. The data were produced by immunoSEQ multiplex PCR, yet TCRdb's version contains in-frame clones alone and is incomplete. The table records 150,000 to 200,000 clones, about 93% of them present only once. The specimen sequenced was peripheral blood. All receptors derive from a woman aged 45-65 years with acute or convalescent COVID-19.

This clone was observed a handful of times. This rearrangement joins TRBV2 to TRBJ1-5; 10 nucleotides match TRBD1. The CDR3 covers 16 residues. The V and J ends lost 7 bases and 6 bases, in that order; junction bases with no gene match: 12. CDR1 SNHLY and CDR2 FYNNEI come from the germline V gene. CDR3 protein: CASTQRDRGATQPQHF. The CDR3 DNA reads as TGTGCCAGCACCCAGAGGGACAGGGGCGCGACTCAGCCCCAGCATTTT. Full variable domain (remainder filled in from reference TRBV2 and TRBJ1-5): EPEVTQTPSHQVTQMGQEVILRCVPISNHLYFYWYRQILGQKVEFLVSFYNNEISEKSEIFDDQFSVERPDGSNFTLKIRSTKLEDSAMYFCASTQRDRGATQPQHFGDGTRLSIL.

The V call is TRBV7-9, the J call TRBJ2-7; 9 bases agree with TRBD1. Germline-derived CDR1 and CDR2 are SEHNR and FQNEAQ (reference sequence). Germline trimming cut 6 bases from V and 5 bases from J; bases unmatched to any gene: 8. The CDR3 runs 14 residues. In DNA form, the CDR3 reads TGTGCCAGCAGTGGGGACAGGGATCTTAACGAGCAGTACTTC. Its protein product is CASSGDRDLNEQYF.

CDR3 sequence: CASTRFTGIETQYF. CDR3 nucleotide sequence: TGTGCCAGCACGCGTTTCACAGGGATAGAGACCCAGTACTTC. This rearrangement joins TRBV7-2 to TRBJ2-5; TRBD1 might be the D (6 bases). Deletions cut 7 bases from V and 4 bases from J, with 16 bases between. Germline CDR1 is SGHTA and CDR2 is FQGNSA. The CDR3 runs 14 residues.

The chain employs TRBV6-5 and TRBJ1-1; perhaps TRBD1 as D (6 bases). V was shortened by 0 bases and J by 3 bases, with 11 bases between the two germline ends. The CDR3 extends over 15 amino acids. Germline V gene sequence: CDR1 MNHEY, CDR2 SVGAGI. The CDR3 region has the DNA TGTGCCAGCAGTTACTCGGGGGCAGAGGACACTGAAGCTTTCTTT. Residues: CASSYSGAEDTEAFF.

The chain combines TRBV15 with TRBJ2-5, with a weak D call TRBD1 (6 bases). The V end lost 4 bases, the J end lost 5 bases, and 14 bases lay between the germline ends. Germline assignment: CDR1 LNHNV and CDR2 YYDKDF (reference sequence). The CDR3 is made up of 14 amino acids. In DNA, the CDR3 is TGTGCCACCAGCAAGGGGGAGTCCTGGGAGACCCAGTACTTC. Translated: CATSKGESWETQYF. The full variable domain, completed using reference TRBV15 and TRBJ2-5, is DAMVIQNPRYQVTQFGKPVTLSCSQTLNHNVMYWYQQKSSQAPKLLFHYYDKDFNNEADTPDNFQSRRPNTSFCFLDIRSPGLGDTAMYLCATSKGESWETQYFGPGTRLLVL.

This clone was observed a single time. The chain combines TRBV4-2 with TRBJ2-1; no clear D gene. The V and J ends lost 0 bases and 0 bases respectively, with 6 bases between them. CDR1 LGHNA and CDR2 YNFKEQ come from the germline V gene. The CDR3 length is 15 residues. DNA for the CDR3: TGTGCCAGCAGCCAAGAACACAGCTCCTACAATGAGCAGTTCTTC. It encodes CASSQEHSSYNEQFF.

This chain connects TRBV19 to TRBJ1-5, with TRBD1 as a possible D gene (5 bases). Trimming left V 2 bases short and J 6 bases short, with 11 bases between. The CDR3 is 14 residues long. Looked up from germline, CDR1 is LNHDA and CDR2 is SQIVND (reference sequence). The CDR3 spells CASSIQGGSQPQHF. DNA of the CDR3: TGTGCCAGTAGTATACAGGGTGGATCTCAGCCCCAGCATTTT.

The V and J genes are TRBV30 and TRBJ2-5; D not resolved. Germline V gives CDR1 GTSNPN, CDR2 SVGIG (reference sequence). The CDR3 contains 13 residues. The V and J ends lost 3 bases and 4 bases respectively, with 12 bases between them. CDR3 in DNA: TGTGCCTGGAGAACAGAAATGGGAGAGACCCAGTACTTC. It yields the protein CAWRTEMGETQYF.

This chain joins TRBV20-1 and TRBJ2-3, with 8 bases identical to TRBD2. V dropped 8 bases and J dropped 2; count of bases not matched to a gene: 9. CDR1 DFQATT and CDR2 SNEGSKA come from the germline V gene (reference sequence). The CDR3 loop spans 14 amino acids. CDR3 amino acids: CSPSVAGTTDTQYF. Written as DNA, the CDR3 is TGCAGTCCCAGTGTAGCGGGGACCACAGATACGCAGTATTTT.

The chain is built from TRBV3-1 (or the pseudogene TRBV3-2) and TRBJ1-1; D remains unclear. The germline CDR1 and CDR2 sequences are LGHDT and YNNKEL (reference sequence). The ends were cut back, 4 bases at V and 0 bases at J, with 9 bases in the middle. There are 14 residues in the CDR3. As DNA, the CDR3 is TGTGCCAGCAGCCGGAGCGGGATGAACACTGAAGCTTTCTTT. Protein: CASSRSGMNTEAFF.

The CDR3 sequence is CASSNRASNYGYTF. In DNA, the CDR3 is TGTGCCAGCAGCAACAGGGCCTCTAACTATGGCTACACCTTC. The chain recombines TRBV6-5 with TRBJ1-2; D is perhaps TRBD1 (6 bases). The germline V and J ends were trimmed by 6 bases and 0 bases, with 11 bases remaining between them. Germline V gene data show CDR1 as MNHEY and CDR2 as SVGAGI. This CDR3 is 14 amino acids long.

The gene calls are TRBV7-9 and TRBJ2-3; perhaps TRBD1 as D (6 bases). CDR1 is SEHNR, CDR2 FQNEAQ, per germline (reference sequence). This CDR3 is 15 amino acids long. With 8 bases removed from V and 3 bases from J, the gap between germline ends came to 18 bases. The CDR3 here is CASVFQGQSTDTQYF. In DNA, the CDR3 is TGTGCCAGCGTATTCCAGGGACAATCAACAGATACGCAGTATTTT.

This clone is a singleton in its sample. This chain links TRBV7-2 with TRBJ2-5; TRBD2 might be the D (6 bases). Germline V CDR1 and CDR2: SGHTA, FQGNSA. V lost 5 bases to trimming and J lost 5 bases, with 15 bases between them. The CDR3 covers 14 residues. The CDR3 coding sequence is TGTGCCAGCAGCCCGCAAGCGGGCCGTGAGACCCAGTACTTC. It translates to CASSPQAGRETQYF.

The J gene is TRBJ2-1, the V gene TRBV7-9, with D unclear. Trimming stripped 2 bases from V and 7 bases from J, with 9 bases between. The CDR3 runs 13 residues. CDR1 SEHNR and CDR2 FQNEAQ come from the germline V gene (reference sequence). The CDR3 region is CASSLPGWNEQFF. DNA for the CDR3: TGTGCCAGCAGCTTACCAGGTTGGAATGAGCAGTTCTTC.

About this clone: Other nucleotide sequences from this sample produce the same CDR3. The chain links TRBV4-1 to TRBJ2-7, with 8 bases matching TRBD1. CDR3 length: 13 amino acids. CDR1 and CDR2 (germline): MGHRA, YSYEKL. Trimming took 4 bases from V and 4 from J; bases not matched to a gene: 3. In DNA, the CDR3 is TGCGCCAGCAGCCTTACAGGGGGATACGAGCAGTACTTC. Translating gives CASSLTGGYEQYF.

In this sample, this clone turned up once. The V call is TRBV2, the J call TRBJ1-5; TRBD1 matches at 11 bases. Germline CDR1 and CDR2: SNHLY and FYNNEI. V lost 7 bases, J lost 7 bases, and 6 bases stayed unmatched. The CDR3 is 14 amino acids. This CDR3 reads CASTGTGGNQPQHF. CDR3 bases: TGTGCCAGCACTGGGACAGGGGGGAACCAGCCCCAGCATTTT.

This clone was found once. The J gene is TRBJ1-5, the V gene TRBV9; 10 positions agree with TRBD1. The germline gives CDR1 SGDLS, CDR2 YYNGEE. V was clipped by 4 bases and J by 8 bases; unmatched bases: 6. This CDR3 is built from 14 residues. For the CDR3, the DNA is TGTGCCAGCAGCCCCGGGACAGGGGATAAGCCCCAGCATTTT. Translating gives CASSPGTGDKPQHF.

The chain employs TRBV4-3 and TRBJ1-4; 9 bases agree with TRBD1. Trimming removed 0 bases from V and 6 bases from J; junction bases left unmatched: 5. The CDR3 is 16 amino acids. Germline CDR1 and CDR2: LGHNA and YSLEER. The CDR3 DNA sequence: TGCGCCAGCAGCCAAGATTATGGACAGGGGTATGAAAAACTGTTTTTT. This gives the protein CASSQDYGQGYEKLFF.